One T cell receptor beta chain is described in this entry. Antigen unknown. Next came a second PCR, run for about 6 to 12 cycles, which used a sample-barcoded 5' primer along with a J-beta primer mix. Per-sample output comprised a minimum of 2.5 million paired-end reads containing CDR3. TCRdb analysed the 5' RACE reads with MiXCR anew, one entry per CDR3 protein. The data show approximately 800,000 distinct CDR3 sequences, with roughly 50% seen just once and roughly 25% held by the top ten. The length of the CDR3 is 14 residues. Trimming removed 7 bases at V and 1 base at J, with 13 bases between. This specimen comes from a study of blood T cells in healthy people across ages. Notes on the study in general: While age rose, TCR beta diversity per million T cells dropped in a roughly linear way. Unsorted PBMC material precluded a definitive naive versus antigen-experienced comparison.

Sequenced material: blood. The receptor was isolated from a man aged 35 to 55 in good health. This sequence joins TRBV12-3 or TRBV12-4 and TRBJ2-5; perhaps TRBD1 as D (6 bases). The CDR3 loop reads CASTPDRTQETQYF. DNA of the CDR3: TGTGCCAGCACCCCGGACAGAACCCAAGAGACCCAGTACTTC.